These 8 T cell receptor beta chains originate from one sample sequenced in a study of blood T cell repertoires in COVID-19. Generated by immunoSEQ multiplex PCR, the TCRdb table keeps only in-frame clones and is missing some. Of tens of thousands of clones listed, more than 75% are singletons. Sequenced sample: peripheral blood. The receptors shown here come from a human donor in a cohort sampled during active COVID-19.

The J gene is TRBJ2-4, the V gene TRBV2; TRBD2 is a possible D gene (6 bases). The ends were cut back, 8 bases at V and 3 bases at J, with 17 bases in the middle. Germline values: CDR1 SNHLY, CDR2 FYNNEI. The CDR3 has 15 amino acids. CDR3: CASRSSGGGKNIQYF. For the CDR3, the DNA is TGTGCCAGCCGCTCCTCTGGGGGAGGCAAAAACATTCAGTACTTC. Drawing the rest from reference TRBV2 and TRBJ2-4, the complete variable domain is EPEVTQTPSHQVTQMGQEVILRCVPISNHLYFYWYRQILGQKVEFLVSFYNNEISEKSEIFDDQFSVERPDGSNFTLKIRSTKLEDSAMYFCASRSSGGGKNIQYFGAGTRLSVL.

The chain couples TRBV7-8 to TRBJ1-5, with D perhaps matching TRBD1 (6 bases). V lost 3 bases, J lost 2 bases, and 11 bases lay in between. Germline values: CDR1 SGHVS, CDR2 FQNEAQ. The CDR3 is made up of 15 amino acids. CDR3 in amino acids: CASSLGEGGNQPQHF. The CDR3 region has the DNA TGTGCCAGCAGCTTGGGGGAGGGGGGCAATCAGCCCCAGCATTTT. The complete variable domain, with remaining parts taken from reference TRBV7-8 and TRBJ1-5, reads GAGVSQSPRYKVAKRGQDVALRCDPISGHVSLFWYQQALGQGPEFLTYFQNEAQLDKSGLPSDRFFAERPEGSVSTLKIQRTQQEDSAVYLCASSLGEGGNQPQHFGDGTRLSIL.

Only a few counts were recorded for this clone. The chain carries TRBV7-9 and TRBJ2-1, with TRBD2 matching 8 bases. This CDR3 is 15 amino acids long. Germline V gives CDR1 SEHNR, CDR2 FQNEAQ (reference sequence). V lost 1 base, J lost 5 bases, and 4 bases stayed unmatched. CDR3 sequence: CASSLGGGRHNEQFF. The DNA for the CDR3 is TGTGCCAGCAGCTTAGGCGGGGGGAGACACAATGAGCAGTTCTTC.

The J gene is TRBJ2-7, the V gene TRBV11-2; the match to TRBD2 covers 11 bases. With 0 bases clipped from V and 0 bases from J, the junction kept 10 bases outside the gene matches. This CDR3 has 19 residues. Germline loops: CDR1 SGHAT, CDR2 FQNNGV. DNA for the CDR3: TGTGCCAGCAGCTTAGAGAGTGTACTAGCGGGAGTAAACTCCTACGAGCAGTACGTC. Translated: CASSLESVLAGVNSYEQYV.

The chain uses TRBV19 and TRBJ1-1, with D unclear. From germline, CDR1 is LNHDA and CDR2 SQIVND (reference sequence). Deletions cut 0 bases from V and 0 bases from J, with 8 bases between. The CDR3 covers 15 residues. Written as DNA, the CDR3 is TGTGCCAGTAGTATAGATGAGGGATTGAACACTGAAGCTTTCTTT. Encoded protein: CASSIDEGLNTEAFF.

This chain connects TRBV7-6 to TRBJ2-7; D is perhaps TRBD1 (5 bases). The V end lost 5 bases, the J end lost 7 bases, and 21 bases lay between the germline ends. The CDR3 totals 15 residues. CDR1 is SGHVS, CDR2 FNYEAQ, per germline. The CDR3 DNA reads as TGTGCCAGCAGCCGCACAGGCGCACATTCCGTGGAGCAGTACTTC. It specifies CASSRTGAHSVEQYF.

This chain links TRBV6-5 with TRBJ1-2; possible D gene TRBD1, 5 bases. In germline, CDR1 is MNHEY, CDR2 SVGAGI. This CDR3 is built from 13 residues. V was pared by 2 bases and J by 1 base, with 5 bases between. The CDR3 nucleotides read TGTGCCAGCAGTTACGACAGTAACTATGGCTACACCTTC. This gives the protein CASSYDSNYGYTF.

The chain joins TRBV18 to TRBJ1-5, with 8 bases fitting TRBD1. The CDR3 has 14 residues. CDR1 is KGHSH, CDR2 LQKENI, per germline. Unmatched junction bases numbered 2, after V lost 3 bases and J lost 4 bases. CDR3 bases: TGTGCCAGCTCACCGGACAGGGCAAATCAGCCCCAGCATTTT. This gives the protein CASSPDRANQPQHF.